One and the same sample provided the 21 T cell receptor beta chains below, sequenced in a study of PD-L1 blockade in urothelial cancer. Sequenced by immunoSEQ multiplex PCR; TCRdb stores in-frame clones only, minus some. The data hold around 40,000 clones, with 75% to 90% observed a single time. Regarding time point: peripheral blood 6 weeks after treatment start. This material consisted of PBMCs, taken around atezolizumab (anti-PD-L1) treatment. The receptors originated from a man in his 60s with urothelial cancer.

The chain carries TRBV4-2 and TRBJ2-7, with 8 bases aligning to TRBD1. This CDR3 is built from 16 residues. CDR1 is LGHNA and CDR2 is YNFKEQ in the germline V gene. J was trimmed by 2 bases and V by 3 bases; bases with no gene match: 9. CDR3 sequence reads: CASSQQSTGVAYEQYF. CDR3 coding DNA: TGTGCCAGCAGCCAGCAATCGACAGGGGTGGCCTACGAGCAGTACTTC.

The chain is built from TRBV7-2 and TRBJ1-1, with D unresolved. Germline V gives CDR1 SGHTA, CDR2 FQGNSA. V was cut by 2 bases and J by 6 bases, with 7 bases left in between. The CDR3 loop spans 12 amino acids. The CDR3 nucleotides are TGTGCCAGCAGCTTAAGAACAGCTGAAGCTTTCTTT. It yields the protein CASSLRTAEAFF.

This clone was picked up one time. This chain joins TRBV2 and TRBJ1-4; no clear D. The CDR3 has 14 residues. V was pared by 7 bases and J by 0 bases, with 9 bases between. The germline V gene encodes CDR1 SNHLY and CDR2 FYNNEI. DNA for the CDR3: TGTGCCAGCAAGAGAGATTCAACTAATGAAAAACTGTTTTTT. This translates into CASKRDSTNEKLFF.

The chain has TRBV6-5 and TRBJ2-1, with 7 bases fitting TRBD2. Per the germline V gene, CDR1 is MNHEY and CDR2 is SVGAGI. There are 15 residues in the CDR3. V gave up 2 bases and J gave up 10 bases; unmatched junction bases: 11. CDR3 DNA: TGTGCCAGCAGTTACCCCAGACGGGGGGTATACGAGCAGTTCTTC. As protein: CASSYPRRGVYEQFF.

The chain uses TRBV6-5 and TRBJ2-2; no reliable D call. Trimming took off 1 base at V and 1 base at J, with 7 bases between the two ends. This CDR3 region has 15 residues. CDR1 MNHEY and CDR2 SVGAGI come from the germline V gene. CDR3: CASSYWQENTGELFF. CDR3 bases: TGTGCCAGCAGTTACTGGCAGGAGAACACCGGGGAGCTGTTTTTT.

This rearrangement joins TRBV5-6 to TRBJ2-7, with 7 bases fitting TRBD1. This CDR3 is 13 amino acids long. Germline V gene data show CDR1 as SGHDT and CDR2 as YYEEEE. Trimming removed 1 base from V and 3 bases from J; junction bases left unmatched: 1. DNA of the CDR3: TGTGCCAGCAGCTTGCCAGGGGGCTACGAGCAGTACTTC. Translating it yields CASSLPGGYEQYF. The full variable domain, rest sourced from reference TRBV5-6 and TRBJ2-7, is DAGVTQSPTHLIKTRGQQVTLRCSPKSGHDTVSWYQQALGQGPQFIFQYYEEEERQRGNFPDRFSGHQFPNYSSELNVNALLLGDSALYLCASSLPGGYEQYFGPGTRLTVT.

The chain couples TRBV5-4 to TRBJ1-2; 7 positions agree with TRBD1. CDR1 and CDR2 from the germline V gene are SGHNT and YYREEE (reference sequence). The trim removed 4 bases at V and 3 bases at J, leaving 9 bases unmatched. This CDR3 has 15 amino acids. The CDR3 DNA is TGTGCCAGCAGCCCCCCATTGGGGACAGACTATGGCTACACCTTC. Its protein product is CASSPPLGTDYGYTF.

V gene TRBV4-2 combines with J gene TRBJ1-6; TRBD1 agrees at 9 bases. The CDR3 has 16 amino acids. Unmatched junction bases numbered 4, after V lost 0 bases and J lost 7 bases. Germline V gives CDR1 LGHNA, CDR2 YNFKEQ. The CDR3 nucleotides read TGTGCCAGCAGCCAAGATAGGGACAGGGCAAATTCACCCCTCCACTTT. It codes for CASSQDRDRANSPLHF.

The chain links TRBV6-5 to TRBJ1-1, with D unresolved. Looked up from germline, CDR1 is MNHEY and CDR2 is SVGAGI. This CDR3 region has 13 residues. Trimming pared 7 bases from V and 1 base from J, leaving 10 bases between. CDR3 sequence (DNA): TGTGCCAGCACTCCCAACACGAACACTGAAGCTTTCTTT. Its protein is CASTPNTNTEAFF.

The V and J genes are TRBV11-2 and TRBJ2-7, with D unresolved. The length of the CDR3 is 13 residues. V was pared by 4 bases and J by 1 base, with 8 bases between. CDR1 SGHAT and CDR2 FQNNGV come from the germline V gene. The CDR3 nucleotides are TGTGCCAGCAGCTGGCAGATGTCCTACGAGCAGTACTTC. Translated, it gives CASSWQMSYEQYF.

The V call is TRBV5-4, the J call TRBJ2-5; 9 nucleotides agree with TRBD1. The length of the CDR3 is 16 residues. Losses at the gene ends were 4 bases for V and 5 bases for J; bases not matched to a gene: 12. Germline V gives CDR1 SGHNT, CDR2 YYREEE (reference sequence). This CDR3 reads CASSLGTGRRVETQYF. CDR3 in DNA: TGTGCCAGCAGCCTCGGGACAGGGCGAAGGGTGGAGACCCAGTACTTC.

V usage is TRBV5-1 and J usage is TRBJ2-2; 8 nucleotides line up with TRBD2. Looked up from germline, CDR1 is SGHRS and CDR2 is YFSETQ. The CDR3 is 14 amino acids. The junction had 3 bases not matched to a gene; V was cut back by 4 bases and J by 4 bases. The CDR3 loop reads CASSRGGSTGELFF. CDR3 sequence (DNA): TGCGCCAGCAGCCGGGGGGGCAGCACCGGGGAGCTGTTTTTT.

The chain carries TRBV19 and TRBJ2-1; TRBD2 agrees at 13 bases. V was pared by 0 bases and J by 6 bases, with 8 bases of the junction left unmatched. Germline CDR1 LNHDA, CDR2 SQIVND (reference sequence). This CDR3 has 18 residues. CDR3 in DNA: TGTGCCAGTAGTATAGACCGGACTAGCGGGAGTCTCCCCAATGAGCAGTTCTTC. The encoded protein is CASSIDRTSGSLPNEQFF. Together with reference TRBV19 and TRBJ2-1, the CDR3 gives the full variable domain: DGGITQSPKYLFRKEGQNVTLSCEQNLNHDAMYWYRQDPGQGLRLIYYSQIVNDFQKGDIAEGYSVSREKKESFPLTVTSAQKNPTAFYLCASSIDRTSGSLPNEQFFGPGTRLTVL.

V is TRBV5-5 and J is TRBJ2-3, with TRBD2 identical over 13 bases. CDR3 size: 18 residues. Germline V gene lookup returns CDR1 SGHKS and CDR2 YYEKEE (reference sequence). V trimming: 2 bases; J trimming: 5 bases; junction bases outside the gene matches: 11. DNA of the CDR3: TGTGCCAGCAGCTTAGGTTTACTAGCGGGGGGGCAAAGAGATACGCAGTATTTT. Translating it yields CASSLGLLAGGQRDTQYF.

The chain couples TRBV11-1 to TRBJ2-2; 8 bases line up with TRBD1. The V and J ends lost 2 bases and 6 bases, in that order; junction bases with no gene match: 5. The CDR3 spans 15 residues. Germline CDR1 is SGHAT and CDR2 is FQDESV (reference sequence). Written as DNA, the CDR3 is TGTGCCAGCAGCTTAAGAGGACAGGGCGCCGGGGAGCTGTTTTTT. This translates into CASSLRGQGAGELFF.

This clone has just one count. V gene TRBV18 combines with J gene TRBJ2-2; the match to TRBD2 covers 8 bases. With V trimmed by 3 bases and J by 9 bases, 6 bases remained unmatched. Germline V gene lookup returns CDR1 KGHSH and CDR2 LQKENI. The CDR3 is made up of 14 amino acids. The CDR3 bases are TGTGCCAGCTCACCGGTAGCGGGGCCACGGGAGCTGTTTTTT. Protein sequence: CASSPVAGPRELFF. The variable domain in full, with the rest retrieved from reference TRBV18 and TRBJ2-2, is NAGVMQNPRHLVRRRGQEARLRCSPMKGHSHVYWYRQLPEEGLKFMVYLQKENIIDESGMPKERFSAEFPKEGPSILRIQQVVRGDSAAYFCASSPVAGPRELFFGEGSRLTVL.

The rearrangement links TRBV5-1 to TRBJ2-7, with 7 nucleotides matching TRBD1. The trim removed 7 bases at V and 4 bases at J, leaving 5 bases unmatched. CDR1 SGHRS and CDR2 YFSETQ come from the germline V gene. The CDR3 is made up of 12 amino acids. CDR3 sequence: CASGSDRYEQYF. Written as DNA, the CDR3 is TGCGCCAGCGGATCGGACAGGTACGAGCAGTACTTC.

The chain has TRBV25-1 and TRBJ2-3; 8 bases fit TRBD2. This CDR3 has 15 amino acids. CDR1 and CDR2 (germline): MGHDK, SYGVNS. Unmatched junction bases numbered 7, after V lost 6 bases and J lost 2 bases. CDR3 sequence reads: CASRGGGGSTDTQYF. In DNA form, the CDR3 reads TGTGCCAGCAGGGGTGGCGGGGGGTCCACAGATACGCAGTATTTT.

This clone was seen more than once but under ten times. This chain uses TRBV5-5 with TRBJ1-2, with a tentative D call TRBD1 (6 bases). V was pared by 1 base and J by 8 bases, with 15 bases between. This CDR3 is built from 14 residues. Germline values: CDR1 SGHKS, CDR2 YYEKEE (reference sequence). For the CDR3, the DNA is TGTGCCAGCAGCTTGAGGCAGGGGTCCAGCGGCTACACCTTC. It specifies CASSLRQGSSGYTF. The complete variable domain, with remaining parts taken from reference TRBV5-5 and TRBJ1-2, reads DAGVTQSPTHLIKTRGQQVTLRCSPISGHKSVSWYQQVLGQGPQFIFQYYEKEERGRGNFPDRFSARQFPNYSSELNVNALLLGDSALYLCASSLRQGSSGYTFGSGTRLTVV.

CDR3 amino acids: CASSGQGLSYEQYF. Here the CDR3 DNA reads TGTGCCAGCAGTGGTCAGGGGCTCTCCTACGAGCAGTACTTC. V and J are TRBV2 and TRBJ2-7; a possible D gene is TRBD1 (6 bases). Germline V gene lookup returns CDR1 SNHLY and CDR2 FYNNEI. Trimming shortened V by 4 bases and J by 0 bases, and 10 bases separated the two germline ends. This CDR3 region has 14 residues.

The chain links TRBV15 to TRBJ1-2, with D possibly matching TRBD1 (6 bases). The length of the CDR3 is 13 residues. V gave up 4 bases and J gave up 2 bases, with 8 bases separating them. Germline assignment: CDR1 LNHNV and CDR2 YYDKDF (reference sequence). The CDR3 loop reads CATSTDRNYGYTF. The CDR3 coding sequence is TGTGCCACCAGCACCGACAGGAACTATGGCTACACCTTC.